One T cell receptor beta chain is described in this entry. This specimen comes from a study of blood T cell repertoires in COVID-19. Study-wide context: Whether acute or convalescent, the COVID-19 samples came from the United States, Italy and Spain.

Germline V lookup: CDR1 SNHLY, CDR2 FYNNEI. V lost 6 bases to trimming and J lost 7 bases; unmatched junction nucleotides: 9. The CDR3 has 13 residues. The authors' processing: Counts of nucleated cells, estimated from reference gene primer amplification, were obtained. Sequenced by immunoSEQ multiplex PCR; TCRdb stores in-frame clones only, minus some. D and trimming come from the DNA, and the V and J calls and clone size come from that table. In the table there are 100,000 to 120,000 clones, approximately 84% of which are singletons. Sequencing used peripheral blood. The chain joins TRBV2 to TRBJ2-7; TRBD1 aligns across 7 bases. The sequence came from a woman aged 40-49 years with acute or convalescent COVID-19. The chain's CDR3 is CASSVKTGTEQYF. The CDR3 nucleotides read TGTGCCAGCAGCGTGAAGACAGGGACGGAGCAGTACTTC. The full variable domain, with the rest looked up from reference TRBV2 and TRBJ2-7, is EPEVTQTPSHQVTQMGQEVILRCVPISNHLYFYWYRQILGQKVEFLVSFYNNEISEKSEIFDDQFSVERPDGSNFTLKIRSTKLEDSAMYFCASSVKTGTEQYFGPGTRLTVT.